This T cell receptor (beta chain) emerged from a study of blood T cells in healthy people across ages. Sample-barcoded 5' priming and a J-beta primer mix drove a second PCR of roughly 6 to 12 cycles. From the 5' RACE reads, TCRdb called clonotypes with MiXCR, one entry per CDR3 protein. This table holds about 1.4 million distinct CDR3 sequences, approximately 59% found once. The CDR3 length is 19 residues. Trimming left V 1 base short and J 5 bases short, with 27 bases between. CDR1 is LGHDT, CDR2 YNNKEL, per germline (reference sequence). This receptor was obtained from a man aged 18 to 29 in good health. The material sequenced was blood. The V gene is TRBV3-1, the J gene TRBJ2-7, with a weak D call TRBD1 (5 bases). The CDR3 sequence: CASSQGLPGLGSPEDEQYF. In DNA form, the CDR3 reads TGTGCCAGCAGCCAAGGACTCCCAGGGTTAGGTTCTCCCGAGGACGAGCAGTACTTC.